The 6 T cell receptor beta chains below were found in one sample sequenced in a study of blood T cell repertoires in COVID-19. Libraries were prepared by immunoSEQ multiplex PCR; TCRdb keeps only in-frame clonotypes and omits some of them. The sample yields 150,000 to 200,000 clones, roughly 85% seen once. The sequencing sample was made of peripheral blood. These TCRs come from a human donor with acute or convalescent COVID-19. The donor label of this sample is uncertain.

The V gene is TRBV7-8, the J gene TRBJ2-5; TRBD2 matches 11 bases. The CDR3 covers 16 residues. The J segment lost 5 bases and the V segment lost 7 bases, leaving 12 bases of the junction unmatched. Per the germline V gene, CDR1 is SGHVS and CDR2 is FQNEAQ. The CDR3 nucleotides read TGTGCCAGCAACAATATAGCGGGGGGGTATACCGAGACCCAGTACTTC. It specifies CASNNIAGGYTETQYF.

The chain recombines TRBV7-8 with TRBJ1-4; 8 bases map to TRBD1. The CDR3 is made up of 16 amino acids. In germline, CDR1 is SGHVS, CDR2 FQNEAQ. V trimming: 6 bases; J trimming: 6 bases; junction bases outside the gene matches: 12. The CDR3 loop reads CASRKGGQGRYEKLFF. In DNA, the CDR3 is TGTGCCAGCAGGAAAGGAGGACAGGGTCGATATGAAAAACTGTTTTTT.

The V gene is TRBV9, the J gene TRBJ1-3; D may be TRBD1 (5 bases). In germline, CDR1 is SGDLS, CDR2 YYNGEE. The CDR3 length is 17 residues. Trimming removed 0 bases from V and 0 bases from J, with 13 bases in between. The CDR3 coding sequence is TGTGCCAGCAGCGTAGATGGGGGACTCAACTCTGGAAACACCATATATTTT. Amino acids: CASSVDGGLNSGNTIYF. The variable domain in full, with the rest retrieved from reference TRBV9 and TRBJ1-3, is DSGVTQTPKHLITATGQRVTLRCSPRSGDLSVYWYQQSLDQGLQFLIQYYNGEERAKGNILERFSAQQFPDLHSELNLSSLELGDSALYFCASSVDGGLNSGNTIYFGEGSWLTVV.

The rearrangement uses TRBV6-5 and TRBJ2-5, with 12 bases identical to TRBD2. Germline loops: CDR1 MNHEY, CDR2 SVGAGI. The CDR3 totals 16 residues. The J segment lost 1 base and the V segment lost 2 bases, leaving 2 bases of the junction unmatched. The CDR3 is CASSYALAGGQETQYF. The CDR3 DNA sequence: TGTGCCAGCAGTTACGCACTAGCGGGGGGCCAAGAGACCCAGTACTTC.

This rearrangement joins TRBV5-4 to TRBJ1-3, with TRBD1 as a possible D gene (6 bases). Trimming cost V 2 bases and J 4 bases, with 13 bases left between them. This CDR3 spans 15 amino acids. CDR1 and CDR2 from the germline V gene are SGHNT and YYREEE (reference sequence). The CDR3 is CASSLTGTQGNTIYF. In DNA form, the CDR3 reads TGTGCCAGCAGCTTAACAGGGACGCAGGGAAACACCATATATTTT. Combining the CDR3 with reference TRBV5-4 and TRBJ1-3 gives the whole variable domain ETGVTQSPTHLIKTRGQQVTLRCSSQSGHNTVSWYQQALGQGPQFIFQYYREEENGRGNFPPRFSGLQFPNYSSELNVNALELDDSALYLCASSLTGTQGNTIYFGEGSWLTVV.

The CDR3 spells CASSVQGRKLFF. The CDR3 DNA sequence: TGTGCCAGCAGTGTACAGGGGAGAAAACTGTTTTTT. The chain carries TRBV27 and TRBJ1-4, with 7 positions matching TRBD1. V gave up 5 bases and J gave up 10 bases; unmatched junction bases: 4. Germline loops: CDR1 MNHEY, CDR2 SMNVEV (reference sequence). This CDR3 has 12 amino acids.